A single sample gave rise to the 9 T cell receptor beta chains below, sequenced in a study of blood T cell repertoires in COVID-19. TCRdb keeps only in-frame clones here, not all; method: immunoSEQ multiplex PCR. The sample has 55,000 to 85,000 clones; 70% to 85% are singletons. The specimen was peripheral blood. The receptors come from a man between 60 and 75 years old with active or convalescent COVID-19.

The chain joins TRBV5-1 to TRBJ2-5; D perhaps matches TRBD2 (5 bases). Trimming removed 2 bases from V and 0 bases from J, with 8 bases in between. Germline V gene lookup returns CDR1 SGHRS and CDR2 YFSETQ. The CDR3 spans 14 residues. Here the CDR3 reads CASSFEGYQETQYF. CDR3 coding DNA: TGCGCCAGCAGCTTCGAGGGTTACCAAGAGACCCAGTACTTC.

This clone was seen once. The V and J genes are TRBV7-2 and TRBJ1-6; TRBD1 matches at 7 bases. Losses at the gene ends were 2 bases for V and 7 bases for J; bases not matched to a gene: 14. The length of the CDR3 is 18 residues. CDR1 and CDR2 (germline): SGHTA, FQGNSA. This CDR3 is CASSLIVRRTGPNSPLHF. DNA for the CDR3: TGTGCCAGCAGCTTAATTGTTAGAAGGACAGGCCCCAATTCACCCCTCCACTTT. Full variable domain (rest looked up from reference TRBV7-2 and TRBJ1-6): GAGVSQSPSNKVTEKGKDVELRCDPISGHTALYWYRQSLGQGLEFLIYFQGNSAPDKSGLPSDRFSAERTGGSVSTLTIQRTQQEDSAVYLCASSLIVRRTGPNSPLHFGNGTRLTVT.

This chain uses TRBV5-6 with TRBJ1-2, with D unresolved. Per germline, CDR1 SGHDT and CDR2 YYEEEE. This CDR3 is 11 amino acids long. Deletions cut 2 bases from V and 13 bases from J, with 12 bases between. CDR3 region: CASSLNMECTF. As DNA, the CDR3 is TGTGCCAGCAGCTTAAACATGGAGTGCACCTTC.

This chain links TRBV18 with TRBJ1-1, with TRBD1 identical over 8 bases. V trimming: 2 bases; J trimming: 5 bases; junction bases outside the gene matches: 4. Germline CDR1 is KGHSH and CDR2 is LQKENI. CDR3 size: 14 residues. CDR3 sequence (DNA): TGTGCCAGCTCACCAGGACAGGGAGAAACTGAAGCTTTCTTT. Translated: CASSPGQGETEAFF.

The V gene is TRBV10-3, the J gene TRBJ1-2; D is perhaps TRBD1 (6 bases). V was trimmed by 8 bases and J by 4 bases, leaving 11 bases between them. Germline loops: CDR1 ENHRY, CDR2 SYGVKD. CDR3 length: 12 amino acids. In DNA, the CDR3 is TGTGCCATCGGGGAGACAGGCTATGGCTACACCTTC. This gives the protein CAIGETGYGYTF.

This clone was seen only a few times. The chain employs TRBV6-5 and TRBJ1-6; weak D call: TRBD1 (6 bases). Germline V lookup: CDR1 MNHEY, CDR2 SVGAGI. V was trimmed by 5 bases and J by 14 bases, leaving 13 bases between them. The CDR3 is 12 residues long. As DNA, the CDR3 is TGTGCCAGCAGTCTACAGGGATTCACCCTCCACTTT. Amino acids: CASSLQGFTLHF.

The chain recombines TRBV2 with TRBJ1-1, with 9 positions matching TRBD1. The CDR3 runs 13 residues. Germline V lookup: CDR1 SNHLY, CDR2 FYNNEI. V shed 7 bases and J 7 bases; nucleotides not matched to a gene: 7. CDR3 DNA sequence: TGTGCCAGCAATCGACAGGGGGGAGGTGAAGCTTTCTTT. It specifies CASNRQGGGEAFF.

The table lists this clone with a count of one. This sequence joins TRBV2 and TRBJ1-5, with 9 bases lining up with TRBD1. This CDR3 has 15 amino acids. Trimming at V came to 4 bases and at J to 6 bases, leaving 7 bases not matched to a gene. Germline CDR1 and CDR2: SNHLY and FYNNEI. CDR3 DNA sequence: TGTGCCAGCAGTGCCCAACAGGGGGCAGGTCAGCCCCAGCATTTT. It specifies CASSAQQGAGQPQHF. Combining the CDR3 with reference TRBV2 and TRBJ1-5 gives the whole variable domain EPEVTQTPSHQVTQMGQEVILRCVPISNHLYFYWYRQILGQKVEFLVSFYNNEISEKSEIFDDQFSVERPDGSNFTLKIRSTKLEDSAMYFCASSAQQGAGQPQHFGDGTRLSIL.

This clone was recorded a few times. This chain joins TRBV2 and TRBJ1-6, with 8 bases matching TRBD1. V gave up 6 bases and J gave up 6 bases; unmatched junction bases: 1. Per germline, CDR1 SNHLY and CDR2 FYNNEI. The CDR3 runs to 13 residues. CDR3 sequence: CASRTGVNSPLHF. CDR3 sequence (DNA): TGTGCCAGCAGGACAGGGGTTAATTCACCCCTCCACTTT. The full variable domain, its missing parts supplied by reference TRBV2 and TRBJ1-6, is EPEVTQTPSHQVTQMGQEVILRCVPISNHLYFYWYRQILGQKVEFLVSFYNNEISEKSEIFDDQFSVERPDGSNFTLKIRSTKLEDSAMYFCASRTGVNSPLHFGNGTRLTVT.